The entry that follows covers one T cell receptor beta chain sequence. The antigen remains unidentified. The source of the sample is a study of cytotoxic CD8 clonotypes in ibrutinib-treated CLL. Study-level results: Clonality climbed at ibrutinib response, then dropped toward baseline at progression. T-cell clonality at baseline went above that of age-matched healthy donors and rose and fell with circulating CD8+ T-cell counts.

Cryopreserved PBMCs supplied roughly 2 micrograms of genomic DNA for TCR beta libraries. Germline V lookup: CDR1 SGDLS, CDR2 YYNGEE. The CDR3 extends over 17 amino acids. Trimming took 4 bases from V and 5 from J; bases not matched to a gene: 15. Here immunoSEQ multiplex PCR was the method, and the copy in TCRdb shows in-frame clones only, minus some. This repertoire shows about 4,200 clones, 65% to 90% found once; its top ten account for less than 25%. The chain combines TRBV9 with TRBJ2-7; 10 nucleotides match TRBD2. This TCR came from a human donor with chronic lymphocytic leukemia. This specimen was PBMCs, taken before ibrutinib treatment. CDR3 DNA sequence: TGTGCCAGCAGCACTAGGGGGACAGCGGGAGGGCCGAACGAGCAGTACTTC. Translation: CASSTRGTAGGPNEQYF.